This T cell receptor beta chain originates from a study of T cell responses to AZD1222 COVID-19 vaccine. The CDR3 runs to 14 residues. V gave up 4 bases and J gave up 1 base, with 10 bases separating them. Germline V gives CDR1 ENHRY, CDR2 SYGVKD. Measured with immunoSEQ multiplex PCR; TCRdb has only the in-frame clones, and not every one. The sample shows about 120,000 clones, 88% of them seen only once. The rearrangement links TRBV10-3 to TRBJ1-1; a possible D gene is TRBD1 (6 bases). This clonotype was sampled from an adult in good health. Material: peripheral blood, obtained on day 0 of AZD1222 vaccination. The CDR3 region has the DNA TGTGCCATCAGTGGGGGGCAGACGAACACTGAAGCTTTCTTT. Amino acid sequence: CAISGGQTNTEAFF.